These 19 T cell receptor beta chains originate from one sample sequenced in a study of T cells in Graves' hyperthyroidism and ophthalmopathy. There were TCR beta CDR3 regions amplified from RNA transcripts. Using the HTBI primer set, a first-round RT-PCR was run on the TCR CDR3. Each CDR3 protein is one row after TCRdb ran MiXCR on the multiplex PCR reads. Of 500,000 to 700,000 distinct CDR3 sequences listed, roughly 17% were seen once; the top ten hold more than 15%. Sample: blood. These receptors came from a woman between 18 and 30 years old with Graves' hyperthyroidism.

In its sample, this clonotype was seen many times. CDR3 in DNA: TGCAGTGCCGAGACTTCGGGAGGCTACGAGCAGTACTTC. Its translation is CSAETSGGYEQYF. V is TRBV20-1 and J is TRBJ2-7; 7 bases line up with TRBD2. CDR3 size: 13 residues. Germline-derived CDR1 and CDR2 are DFQATT and SNEGSKA (reference sequence). The V gene end was trimmed by 6 bases and the J gene end by 3 bases; junction bases not matched to a gene: 8.

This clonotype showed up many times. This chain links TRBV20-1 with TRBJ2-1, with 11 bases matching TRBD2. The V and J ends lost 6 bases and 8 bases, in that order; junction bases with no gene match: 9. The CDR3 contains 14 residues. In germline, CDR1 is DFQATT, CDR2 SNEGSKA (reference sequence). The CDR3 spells CSAITSGGGHEQFF. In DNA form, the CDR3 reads TGCAGTGCAATTACTAGCGGGGGTGGGCATGAGCAGTTCTTC.

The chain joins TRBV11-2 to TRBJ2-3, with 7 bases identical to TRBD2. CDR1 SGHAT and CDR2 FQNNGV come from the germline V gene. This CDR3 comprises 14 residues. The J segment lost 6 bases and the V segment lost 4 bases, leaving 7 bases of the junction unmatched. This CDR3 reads CASSSRLAPDTQYF. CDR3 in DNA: TGTGCCAGCAGCTCCCGACTAGCACCCGATACGCAGTATTTT.

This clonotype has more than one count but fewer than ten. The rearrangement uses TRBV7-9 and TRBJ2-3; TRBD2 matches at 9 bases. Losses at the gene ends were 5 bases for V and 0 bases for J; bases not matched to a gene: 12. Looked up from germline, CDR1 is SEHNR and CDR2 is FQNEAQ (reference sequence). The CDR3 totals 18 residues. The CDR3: CASSPPIAGDLSTDTQYF. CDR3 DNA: TGTGCCAGCAGCCCCCCGATAGCGGGAGACCTCAGCACAGATACGCAGTATTTT.

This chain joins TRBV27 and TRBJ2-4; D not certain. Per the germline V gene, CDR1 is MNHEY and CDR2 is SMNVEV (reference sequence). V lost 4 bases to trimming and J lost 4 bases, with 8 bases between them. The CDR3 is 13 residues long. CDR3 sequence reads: CASSSSGKNIQYF. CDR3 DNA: TGTGCCAGCAGTTCCTCTGGTAAAAACATTCAGTACTTC.

The CDR3 region is CASSEATTVFYNEQFF. The CDR3, as DNA: TGCGCCAGCAGTGAGGCCACCACAGTATTTTACAATGAGCAGTTCTTC. V and J are TRBV10-2 and TRBJ2-1; no reliable D call. CDR1 is WSHSY, CDR2 SAAADI, per germline. The CDR3 is made up of 16 amino acids. Trimming took 2 bases from V and 4 from J, leaving 15 bases between them.

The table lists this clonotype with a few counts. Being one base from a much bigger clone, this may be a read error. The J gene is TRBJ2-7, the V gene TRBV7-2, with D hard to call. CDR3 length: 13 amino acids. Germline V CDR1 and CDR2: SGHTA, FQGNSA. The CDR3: CASSLAASYGQYF. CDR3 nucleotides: TGTGCCAGCAGCTTAGCGGCTAGTTACGGGCAGTACTTC.

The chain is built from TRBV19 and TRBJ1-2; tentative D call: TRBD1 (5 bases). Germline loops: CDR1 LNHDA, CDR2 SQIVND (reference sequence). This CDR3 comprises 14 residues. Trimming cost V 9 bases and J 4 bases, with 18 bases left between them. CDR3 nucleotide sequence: TGTGCCAGCCAACGGGGACCTGTTGGCTATGGCTACACCTTC. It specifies CASQRGPVGYGYTF.

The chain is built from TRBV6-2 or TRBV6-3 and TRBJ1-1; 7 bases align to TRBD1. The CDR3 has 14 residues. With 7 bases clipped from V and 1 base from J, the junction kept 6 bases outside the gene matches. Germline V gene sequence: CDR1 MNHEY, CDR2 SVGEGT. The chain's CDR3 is CASTSTGSNTEAFF. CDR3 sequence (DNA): TGTGCCAGCACCTCGACAGGGTCGAACACTGAAGCTTTCTTT.

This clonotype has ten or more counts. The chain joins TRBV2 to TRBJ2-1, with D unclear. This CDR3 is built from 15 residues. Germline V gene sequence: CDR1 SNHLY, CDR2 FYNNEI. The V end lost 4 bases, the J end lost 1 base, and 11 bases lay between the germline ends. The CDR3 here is CASSVVGPSYNEQFF. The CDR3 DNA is TGTGCCAGCAGTGTGGTCGGCCCTTCCTACAATGAGCAGTTCTTC.

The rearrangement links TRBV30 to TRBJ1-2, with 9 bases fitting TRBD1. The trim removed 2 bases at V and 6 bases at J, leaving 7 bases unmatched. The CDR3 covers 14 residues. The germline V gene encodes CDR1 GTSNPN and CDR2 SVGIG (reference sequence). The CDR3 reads CAWSLRWDRDGYTF. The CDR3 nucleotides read TGTGCCTGGAGTCTCCGATGGGACAGGGATGGCTACACCTTC.

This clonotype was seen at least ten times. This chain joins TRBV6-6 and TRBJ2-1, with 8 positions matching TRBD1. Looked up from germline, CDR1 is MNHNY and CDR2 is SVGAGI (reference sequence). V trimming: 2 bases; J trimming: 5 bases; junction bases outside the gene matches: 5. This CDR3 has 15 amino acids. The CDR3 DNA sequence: TGTGCCAGCAGTTACCGGGACAGGAGACACAATGAGCAGTTCTTC. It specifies CASSYRDRRHNEQFF.

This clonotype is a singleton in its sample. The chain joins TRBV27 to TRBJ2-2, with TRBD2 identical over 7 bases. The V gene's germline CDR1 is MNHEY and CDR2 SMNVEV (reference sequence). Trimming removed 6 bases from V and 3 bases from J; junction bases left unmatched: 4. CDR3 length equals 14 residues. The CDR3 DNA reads TGTGCCAGCAGGGCCGGGGGGTACACCGGGGAGCTGTTTTTT. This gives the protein CASRAGGYTGELFF.

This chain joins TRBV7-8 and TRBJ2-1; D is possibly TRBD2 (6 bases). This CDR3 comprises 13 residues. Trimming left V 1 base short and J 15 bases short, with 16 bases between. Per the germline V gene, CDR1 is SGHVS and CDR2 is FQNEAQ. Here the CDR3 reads CASSLGWRDLGFF. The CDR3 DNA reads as TGTGCCAGCAGCTTAGGATGGCGGGACTTGGGGTTCTTC.

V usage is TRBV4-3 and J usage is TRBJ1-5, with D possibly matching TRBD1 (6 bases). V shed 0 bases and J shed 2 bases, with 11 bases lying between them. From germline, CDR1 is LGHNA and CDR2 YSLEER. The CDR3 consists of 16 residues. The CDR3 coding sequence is TGCGCCAGCAGCCAAGACAGGGGTGACCGCAATCAGCCCCAGCATTTT. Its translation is CASSQDRGDRNQPQHF.

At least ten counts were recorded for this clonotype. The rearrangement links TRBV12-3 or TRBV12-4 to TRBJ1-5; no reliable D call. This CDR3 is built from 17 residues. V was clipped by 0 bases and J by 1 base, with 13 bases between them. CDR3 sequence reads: CASSLALGKGSNQPQHF. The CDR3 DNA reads TGTGCCAGCAGTTTAGCCTTGGGTAAAGGGAGCAATCAGCCCCAGCATTTT.

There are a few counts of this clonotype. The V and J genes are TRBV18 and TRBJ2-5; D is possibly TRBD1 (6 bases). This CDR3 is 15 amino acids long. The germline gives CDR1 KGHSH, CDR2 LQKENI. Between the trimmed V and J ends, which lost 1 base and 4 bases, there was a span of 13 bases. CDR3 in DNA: TGTGCCAGCTCACCACAGACAGGTACTGGAGAGACCCAGTACTTC. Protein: CASSPQTGTGETQYF.

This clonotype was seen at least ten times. The CDR3 nucleotides read TGTGCCAGCTCACCCGTAAATGAAGCTTTCTTT. It encodes CASSPVNEAFF. The chain joins TRBV18 to TRBJ1-1; the D is unclear. Between the trimmed V and J ends, which lost 3 bases and 7 bases, there was a span of 6 bases. The CDR3 loop spans 11 amino acids. CDR1 is KGHSH and CDR2 is LQKENI in the germline V gene. The entire variable domain, with the rest obtained from reference TRBV18 and TRBJ1-1, is as follows: NAGVMQNPRHLVRRRGQEARLRCSPMKGHSHVYWYRQLPEEGLKFMVYLQKENIIDESGMPKERFSAEFPKEGPSILRIQQVVRGDSAAYFCASSPVNEAFFGQGTRLTVV.

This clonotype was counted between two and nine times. CDR3 residues: CASSQEGLGANVLTF. The CDR3 nucleotides are TGTGCCAGCAGCCAAGAGGGACTAGGGGCCAACGTCCTGACTTTC. The rearrangement joins TRBV3-1 to TRBJ2-6, with 7 nucleotides matching TRBD2. The trim removed 0 bases at V and 4 bases at J, leaving 0 bases unmatched. Germline V CDR1 and CDR2: LGHDT, YNNKEL (reference sequence). This CDR3 spans 15 amino acids.